What follows are 30 T cell receptor beta chains derived from one specimen sequenced in a study of Graves' ophthalmopathy and Graves' hyperthyroidism. Amplification targeted the TCR beta CDR3 regions, with RNA transcripts as the source material. Second-round multiplex PCR came after first-round RT-PCR with HTBI primers. TCRdb used MiXCR to reprocess the multiplex PCR reads, holding one entry per CDR3 protein. The sample comprises about 620,000 distinct CDR3 sequences, 20% to 25% of which are singletons, and roughly 6.9% rests with the top ten. Sequenced sample: peripheral blood. The receptors originated from a woman aged 18-29 years with stable Graves' hyperthyroidism. Some clones in this sample may be carry-over from other donors' samples.

This clonotype was seen ten or more times. This rearrangement joins TRBV28 to TRBJ1-5; tentative D call: TRBD1 (5 bases). Trimming took off 5 bases at V and 2 bases at J, with 16 bases between the two ends. The length of the CDR3 is 16 residues. Germline values: CDR1 MDHEN, CDR2 SYDVKM. Here the CDR3 DNA reads TGTGCCAGCAGTCCGCCCCCAGACAGACGCAATCAGCCCCAGCATTTT. This encodes CASSPPPDRRNQPQHF.

The gene calls are TRBV7-2 and TRBJ1-5; unclear D gene. From germline, CDR1 is SGHTA and CDR2 FQGNSA. Trimming pared 0 bases from V and 3 bases from J, leaving 9 bases between. The CDR3 consists of 15 residues. The CDR3 reads CASSLAGIYNQPQHF. CDR3 nucleotides: TGTGCCAGCAGCTTAGCAGGGATTTACAATCAGCCCCAGCATTTT.

In its sample, this clonotype was seen a few times. It may be a read error: a sequence one base away is much more abundant. The chain joins TRBV29-1 to TRBJ1-3; D not resolved. Germline values: CDR1 SQVTM, CDR2 ANQGSEA. This CDR3 has 14 amino acids. CDR3 amino acids: CSVVEAHSGNIIYF. The CDR3 nucleotides are TGCAGCGTTGTAGAGGCACACTCTGGAAACATCATATATTTT.

This chain links TRBV3-1 with TRBJ1-1, with D unclear. Trimming removed 3 bases at V and 4 bases at J, with 9 bases between. CDR1 and CDR2 from the germline V gene are LGHDT and YNNKEL (reference sequence). CDR3 size: 13 residues. CDR3 protein: CASSQAGFTEAFF. In nucleotides, the CDR3 is TGTGCCAGCAGCCAGGCAGGTTTCACTGAAGCTTTCTTT.

This clonotype was detected many times. The rearrangement joins TRBV28 to TRBJ2-7; tentative D call: TRBD2 (5 bases). Between the trimmed V and J ends, which lost 5 bases and 7 bases, there was a span of 24 bases. The CDR3 totals 16 residues. Germline V gene sequence: CDR1 MDHEN, CDR2 SYDVKM. CDR3 loop: CASSLRQTLSRREQYF. CDR3 nucleotide sequence: TGTGCCAGCAGTCTCCGCCAGACACTCTCGAGGAGGGAGCAGTACTTC.

In its sample, this clonotype was seen many times. The chain has TRBV12-3 or TRBV12-4 and TRBJ2-4, with D possibly matching TRBD1 (5 bases). V was pared by 5 bases and J by 6 bases, with 8 bases between. The CDR3 spans 12 residues. The CDR3 reads CASSPGSNIQYF. CDR3 DNA: TGTGCCAGCAGTCCAGGGTCAAACATTCAGTACTTC.

This clonotype was detected a few times. The chain employs TRBV19 and TRBJ1-2; 8 bases agree with TRBD1. The length of the CDR3 is 13 residues. Germline V lookup: CDR1 LNHDA, CDR2 SQIVND (reference sequence). V shed 5 bases and J 9 bases; nucleotides not matched to a gene: 8. CDR3 DNA: TGTGCCAGTAGTCCGTTGGACAGGGAACGCTACACCTTC. It translates to CASSPLDRERYTF.

This clonotype appeared many times. Mismatch with germline at one junction end may stem from a read error. The chain links TRBV6-1 to TRBJ2-7, with D perhaps matching TRBD1 (6 bases). The CDR3 contains 13 residues. Germline V CDR1 and CDR2: MNHNS, SASEGT. CDR3 sequence (DNA): TGTGCCAGCAGCAGGGGCTACTCCTACGAGCAGTACTTT. It codes for CASSRGYSYEQYF.

This clonotype occurred many times. V and J are TRBV12-3 or TRBV12-4 and TRBJ2-7, with D perhaps matching TRBD1 (6 bases). V shed 0 bases and J shed 6 bases, with 9 bases lying between them. The length of the CDR3 is 13 residues. CDR3 in amino acids: CASSLAGDTEQYF. CDR3 DNA sequence: TGTGCCAGCAGTTTAGCGGGGGACACCGAGCAGTACTTC.

Notes on this clonotype: Compared with germline, one end of the junction differs, possibly owing to a read error. The chain has TRBV20-1 and TRBJ1-1, with D uncertain. CDR1 and CDR2 from the germline V gene are DFQATT and SNEGSKA (reference sequence). The CDR3 runs 11 residues. CDR3 nucleotide sequence: TGCAGTGCTCCGGCCCCGCGGGAGGTGGACTTT. Translating gives CSAPAPREVDF.

The chain joins TRBV27 to TRBJ1-6; D ambiguous. The germline V and J ends were trimmed by 8 bases and 1 base, with 12 bases remaining between them. The germline V gene has CDR1 MNHEY and CDR2 SMNVEV (reference sequence). This CDR3 contains 15 residues. The CDR3 protein is CASGWAGSYNSPLHF. In DNA form, the CDR3 reads TGTGCCAGCGGGTGGGCCGGGTCCTATAATTCACCCCTCCACTTT.

At least ten counts were recorded for this clonotype. The rearrangement links TRBV9 to TRBJ2-5; TRBD2 matches 8 bases. CDR1 and CDR2 from the germline V gene are SGDLS and YYNGEE. The J segment lost 5 bases and the V segment lost 4 bases, leaving 7 bases of the junction unmatched. The CDR3 covers 14 residues. The CDR3 DNA reads as TGTGCCAGCAGCCTTCATAGCGGGGTTGAGACCCAGTACTTC. Its protein is CASSLHSGVETQYF.

At least ten counts were recorded for this clonotype. CDR3 sequence: CASSLLGGGSPNTF. The CDR3 nucleotides read TGTGCCAGCAGTTTATTGGGGGGCGGCTCTCCTAACACCTTC. The genes are TRBV28 and TRBJ1-2; perhaps TRBD1 as D (6 bases). V gave up 1 base and J gave up 12 bases, with 18 bases separating them. CDR3 length equals 14 residues. Germline assignment: CDR1 MDHEN and CDR2 SYDVKM.

As regards this clonotype: This sequence may be a read error, since a much larger clone differs from it by one base. The missing conserved phenylalanine or tryptophan at the end of this CDR3 makes a read error likely. V is TRBV30 and J is TRBJ1-5, with D maybe TRBD1 (5 bases). CDR1 GTSNPN and CDR2 SVGIG come from the germline V gene (reference sequence). This CDR3 region has 14 residues. Trimming took off 2 bases at V and 0 bases at J, with 8 bases between the two ends. The CDR3, as DNA: TGTGCCTGGAGTATCGGGGGTAGCAATCAGCCCCAGCATCTT. It yields the protein CAWSIGGSNQPQHL.

This clonotype has a count of ten or more. This sequence joins TRBV5-1 and TRBJ1-5, with 7 bases aligning to TRBD1. Germline loops: CDR1 SGHRS, CDR2 YFSETQ. The V segment lost 0 bases and the J segment 4 bases; nucleotides outside the gene matches: 4. The CDR3 has 15 amino acids. The CDR3 nucleotides are TGCGCCAGCAGCTTGGAGGGGGCTTGGAATCAGCCCCAGCATTTT. Translated: CASSLEGAWNQPQHF. Full variable domain (missing parts from reference TRBV5-1 and TRBJ1-5): KAGVTQTPRYLIKTRGQQVTLSCSPISGHRSVSWYQQTPGQGLQFLFEYFSETQRNKGNFPGRFSGRQFSNSRSEMNVSTLELGDSALYLCASSLEGAWNQPQHFGDGTRLSIL.

As to this clonotype: This could be a read error, since a much larger clone is one nucleotide away. As the CDR3 is not closed by the conserved phenylalanine or tryptophan, this likely results from a read error. The genes are TRBV2 and TRBJ2-7, with TRBD2 identical over 9 bases. The V gene's germline CDR1 is SNHLY and CDR2 FYNNEI. CDR3 size: 16 residues. The V gene end was trimmed by 4 bases and the J gene end by 5 bases; junction bases not matched to a gene: 12. The CDR3 spells CASSVGRLAGFNEQYY. The CDR3 region has the DNA TGTGCCAGCAGTGTTGGACGTCTAGCGGGGTTCAACGAGCAGTACTAC.

This clonotype has a count of ten or more. The rearrangement joins TRBV20-1 to TRBJ1-1, with 8 bases fitting TRBD1. There are 15 residues in the CDR3. Germline lookup yields CDR1 DFQATT and CDR2 SNEGSKA (reference sequence). The V and J ends lost 5 bases and 0 bases, in that order; junction bases with no gene match: 8. CDR3 nucleotides: TGCAGTGCTGGAGGGGACAGGACTATGAACACTGAAGCTTTCTTT. Amino acid sequence: CSAGGDRTMNTEAFF.

This clonotype was counted at least ten times. The chain uses TRBV2 and TRBJ2-7; TRBD1 matches at 10 bases. V lost 8 bases and J lost 3; bases outside the gene matches: 7. The CDR3 is 14 amino acids. CDR1 is SNHLY, CDR2 FYNNEI, per germline. CDR3 bases: TGTGCCAGCGCTCTCCGGGACAGGGGCTACGAGCAGTACTTC. Its protein product is CASALRDRGYEQYF.

In its sample, this clonotype was seen many times. The genes are TRBV19 and TRBJ1-5; maybe TRBD1 (6 bases). There are 15 residues in the CDR3. CDR1 and CDR2 (germline): LNHDA, SQIVND (reference sequence). Trimming took off 5 bases at V and 2 bases at J, with 13 bases between the two ends. CDR3 region: CASSAPPGGNQPQHF. In nucleotides, the CDR3 is TGTGCCAGTAGTGCCCCCCCAGGGGGCAATCAGCCCCAGCATTTT.

At least ten counts were recorded for this clonotype. This sequence joins TRBV28 and TRBJ2-7; D might be TRBD1 (6 bases). In germline, CDR1 is MDHEN, CDR2 SYDVKM. V shed 4 bases and J shed 3 bases, with 13 bases lying between them. The length of the CDR3 is 14 residues. The CDR3 loop is CASSSRQALYEQYF. CDR3 sequence (DNA): TGTGCCAGCAGTTCCCGACAGGCTCTCTACGAGCAGTACTTC. The full variable domain, rest sourced from reference TRBV28 and TRBJ2-7, is DVKVTQSSRYLVKRTGEKVFLECVQDMDHENMFWYRQDPGLGLRLIYFSYDVKMKEKGDIPEGYSVSREKKERFSLILESASTNQTSMYLCASSSRQALYEQYFGPGTRLTVT.

This clonotype was seen a single time. The junction shows a germline mismatch at one end, possibly a read error. V and J are TRBV6-1 and TRBJ2-2; 9 positions match TRBD2. The CDR3 contains 15 residues. Per the germline V gene, CDR1 is MNHNS and CDR2 is SASEGT. The CDR3 loop is CASTPTSGDTGEQFF. In nucleotides, the CDR3 is TGTGCCAGCACCCCGACTAGCGGAGACACCGGGGAGCAGTTTTTT.

This clonotype was observed many times. The V gene is TRBV7-6, the J gene TRBJ1-5; possibly TRBD1 for D (5 bases). Looked up from germline, CDR1 is SGHVS and CDR2 is FNYEAQ. Trimming took off 1 base at V and 5 bases at J, with 12 bases between the two ends. CDR3 size: 15 residues. CDR3 in DNA: TGTGCCAGCAGCTTAGATCTGGGGGAGGATCAGCCCCAGCATTTT. Translation: CASSLDLGEDQPQHF.

As for this clonotype: A single base separates this from a much larger clone, so it may be a read error. V and J are TRBV12-3 or TRBV12-4 and TRBJ2-7, with 8 positions matching TRBD1. CDR3 length equals 14 residues. J gave up 3 bases and V 2 bases, and 3 bases lay outside the gene matches. CDR3 in DNA: TGTGCCAGCAGTTTAAGACAGGGGTTCTACGAGCAGTACTTC. It encodes CASSLRQGFYEQYF.

Many counts were recorded for this clonotype. The chain employs TRBV7-2 and TRBJ1-3; D is perhaps TRBD1 (5 bases). CDR1 and CDR2 from the germline V gene are SGHTA and FQGNSA. The V and J ends lost 0 bases and 0 bases respectively, with 15 bases between them. This CDR3 spans 18 amino acids. The CDR3 DNA sequence: TGTGCCAGCAGCTTAGCAACAGGAACGAAGAGCTCTGGAAACACCATATATTTT. Translated, it gives CASSLATGTKSSGNTIYF. The full variable domain, its missing parts supplied by reference TRBV7-2 and TRBJ1-3, is GAGVSQSPSNKVTEKGKDVELRCDPISGHTALYWYRQSLGQGLEFLIYFQGNSAPDKSGLPSDRFSAERTGGSVSTLTIQRTQQEDSAVYLCASSLATGTKSSGNTIYFGEGSWLTVV.

The table lists this clonotype with a few counts. The genes are TRBV20-1 and TRBJ1-6, with 8 bases aligning to TRBD1. Germline CDR1 reads DFQATT; CDR2 reads SNEGSKA (reference sequence). The CDR3 covers 12 residues. Trimming cost V 6 bases and J 8 bases; bases outside gene matches: 3. The CDR3 reads CSARTGHSPLHF. The CDR3 region has the DNA TGCAGTGCGCGGACAGGGCATTCACCCCTCCACTTT.

The table lists this clonotype with many counts. CDR3 region: CSVSRGQNNSPLHF. CDR3 bases: TGCAGCGTTAGCCGGGGGCAGAATAATTCACCCCTCCACTTT. This rearrangement joins TRBV29-1 to TRBJ1-6, with D possibly TRBD1 on 6 matching bases. V was pared by 5 bases and J by 5 bases, with 13 bases between. CDR1 SQVTM and CDR2 ANQGSEA come from the germline V gene. CDR3 length equals 14 residues.

The chain employs TRBV12-3 or TRBV12-4 and TRBJ1-1, with D hard to call. The CDR3 spans 13 residues. V was cut by 2 bases and J by 3 bases, with 7 bases left in between. The CDR3 protein is CASSLQCDTEAFF. CDR3 DNA: TGTGCCAGCAGTTTACAATGCGACACTGAAGCTTTCTTT.

Only a few counts were recorded for this clonotype. A read error may be the cause here, since a much bigger clone is one base away. V and J are TRBV14 and TRBJ1-6, with TRBD1 as a possible D gene (5 bases). CDR1 SGHDN and CDR2 FVKESK come from the germline V gene. The CDR3 extends over 16 amino acids. This CDR3 is CASSQDEGNYNSHLHF. The CDR3 region has the DNA TGTGCCAGCAGCCAAGATGAGGGGAACTATAATTCACACCTCCACTTT.

This clonotype came up many times. This rearrangement joins TRBV20-1 to TRBJ2-7, with D possibly being TRBD1 (7 bases). Between the trimmed V and J ends, which lost 2 bases and 6 bases, there was a span of 11 bases. Germline V gene sequence: CDR1 DFQATT, CDR2 SNEGSKA (reference sequence). The CDR3 extends over 12 amino acids. The CDR3 bases are TGCAGTGCTAGACGACAGGGAGGCGAGCAGTACTTC. The encoded protein is CSARRQGGEQYF.

This clonotype was found many times. The J gene is TRBJ1-5, the V gene TRBV28; the D is unclear. The germline gives CDR1 MDHEN, CDR2 SYDVKM. V lost 1 base, J lost 11 bases, and 18 bases lay in between. The CDR3 runs 15 residues. The DNA of the CDR3 is TGTGCCAGCAGTTTATACAAAACTCCTGGAGCGGCCCAGCATTTT. This sequence encodes CASSLYKTPGAAQHF.